The 6 T cell receptor beta chains given below trace back to one sample, sequenced in a study of blood T cell repertoires in COVID-19. Generated by immunoSEQ multiplex PCR, the TCRdb table keeps only in-frame clones and is missing some. This sample yields a few hundred thousand clones, of which about 86% are seen a single time; 10% belongs to the top ten. The sequencing sample was made of PBMCs or T cells enriched from blood (not recorded which). The receptors derive from a woman in her fifties or sixties who had recovered from COVID-19.

The J gene is TRBJ2-2, the V gene TRBV11-2; maybe TRBD2 (5 bases). This CDR3 spans 17 amino acids. The germline V gene has CDR1 SGHAT and CDR2 FQNNGV. The V gene lost 3 bases and the J gene lost 1 base, with 15 bases spanning the gap. This CDR3 is CASSFIDQDWNTGELFF. As DNA, the CDR3 is TGTGCCAGCAGCTTTATTGATCAGGACTGGAACACCGGGGAGCTGTTTTTT. Full variable domain (missing parts from reference TRBV11-2 and TRBJ2-2): EAGVAQSPRYKIIEKRQSVAFWCNPISGHATLYWYQQILGQGPKLLIQFQNNGVVDDSQLPKDRFSAERLKGVDSTLKIQPAKLEDSAVYLCASSFIDQDWNTGELFFGEGSRLTVL.

Turning to this clone: The junction departs from the called germline gene at one end, perhaps through a read error. CDR3 loop: CSARDFRLTLF. In nucleotides, the CDR3 is TGCAGTGCTAGAGATTTCCGGTTAACTCTCTTC. The genes are TRBV20-1 and TRBJ2-1; D not certain. The CDR3 totals 11 residues. CDR1 is DFQATT, CDR2 SNEGSKA, per germline (reference sequence).

The chain uses TRBV5-4 and TRBJ2-3, with 7 bases identical to TRBD1. CDR3 size: 15 residues. V gave up 4 bases and J gave up 2 bases; unmatched junction bases: 7. Germline values: CDR1 SGHNT, CDR2 YYREEE (reference sequence). CDR3 sequence: CASSVQGDATDTQYF. CDR3 in DNA: TGTGCCAGCAGCGTCCAGGGGGATGCCACAGATACGCAGTATTTT.

A single count supports this clone. The CDR3 protein is CATHPGSYYPDNEQFF. The CDR3 DNA follows: TGCGCCACCCACCCTGGGAGCTATTATCCGGACAATGAGCAGTTCTTC. The V gene is TRBV5-1, the J gene TRBJ2-1; TRBD2 might be the D (5 bases). From germline, CDR1 is SGHRS and CDR2 YFSETQ. The CDR3 has 16 residues. V lost 9 bases and J lost 5, with 24 bases in between.

V gene TRBV19 combines with J gene TRBJ2-7, with 10 nucleotides matching TRBD1. The CDR3 loop spans 15 amino acids. Per germline, CDR1 LNHDA and CDR2 SQIVND (reference sequence). V was pared by 6 bases and J by 3 bases, with 8 bases of the junction left unmatched. The DNA of the CDR3 is TGTGCCAGTAGGGATTCGGGACAGGGGAGCTACGAGCAGTACTTC. The encoded protein is CASRDSGQGSYEQYF.

Here the CDR3 reads CASSSGAPISTDTQYF. Written as DNA, the CDR3 is TGCGCCAGCAGCTCGGGAGCTCCGATTAGCACAGATACGCAGTATTTT. The V and J genes are TRBV5-1 and TRBJ2-3; TRBD2 might be the D (6 bases). Trimming took off 3 bases at V and 0 bases at J, with 14 bases between the two ends. Germline assignment: CDR1 SGHRS and CDR2 YFSETQ. This CDR3 contains 16 residues.